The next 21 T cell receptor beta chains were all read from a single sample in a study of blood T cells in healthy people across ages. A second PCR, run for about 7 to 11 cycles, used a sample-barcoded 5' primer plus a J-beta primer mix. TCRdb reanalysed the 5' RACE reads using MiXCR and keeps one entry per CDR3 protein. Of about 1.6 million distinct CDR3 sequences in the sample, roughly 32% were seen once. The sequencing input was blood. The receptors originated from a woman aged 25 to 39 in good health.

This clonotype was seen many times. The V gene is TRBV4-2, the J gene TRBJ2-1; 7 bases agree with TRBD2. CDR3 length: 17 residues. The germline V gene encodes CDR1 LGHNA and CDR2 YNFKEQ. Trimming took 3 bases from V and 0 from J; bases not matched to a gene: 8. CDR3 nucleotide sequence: TGTGCCAGCAGCCAGGCAGACGGGGGGTCCTCCTACAATGAGCAGTTCTTC. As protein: CASSQADGGSSYNEQFF.

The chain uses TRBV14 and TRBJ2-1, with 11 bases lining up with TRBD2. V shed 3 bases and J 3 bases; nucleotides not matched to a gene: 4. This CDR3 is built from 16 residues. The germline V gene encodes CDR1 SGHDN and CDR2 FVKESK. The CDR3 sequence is CASSHPGLAVYNEQFF. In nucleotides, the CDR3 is TGTGCCAGCAGCCACCCGGGACTAGCGGTCTACAATGAGCAGTTCTTC.

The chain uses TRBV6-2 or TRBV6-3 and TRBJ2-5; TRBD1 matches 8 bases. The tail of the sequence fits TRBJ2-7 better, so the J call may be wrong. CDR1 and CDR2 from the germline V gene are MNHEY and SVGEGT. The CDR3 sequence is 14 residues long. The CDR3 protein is CASSYGQGAHEQYF. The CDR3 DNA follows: TGTGCCAGCAGTTACGGGCAGGGGGCCCACGAGCAGTACTTC.

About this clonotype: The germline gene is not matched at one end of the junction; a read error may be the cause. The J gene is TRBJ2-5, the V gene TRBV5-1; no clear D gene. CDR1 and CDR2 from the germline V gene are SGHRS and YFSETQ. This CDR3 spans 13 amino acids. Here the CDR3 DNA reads TGCGCCAGCAGCTTGGCCCAGAAAGAGACCCGGTACTTC. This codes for CASSLAQKETRYF.

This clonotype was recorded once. CDR3 DNA: TGTGCCAGCAGCCAAGGGGTTCCTTCCTACGAGCAGTACTTC. Its protein is CASSQGVPSYEQYF. This sequence joins TRBV3-1 and TRBJ2-7; D gene unclear. The CDR3 loop spans 14 amino acids. Germline V CDR1 and CDR2: LGHDT, YNNKEL (reference sequence). V was cut by 1 base and J by 1 base, with 8 bases left in between.

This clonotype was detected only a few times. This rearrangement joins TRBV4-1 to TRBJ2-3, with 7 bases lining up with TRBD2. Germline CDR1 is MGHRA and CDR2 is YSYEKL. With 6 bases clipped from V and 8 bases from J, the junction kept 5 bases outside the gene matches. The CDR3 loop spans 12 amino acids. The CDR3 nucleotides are TGCGCCAGCAGTCGGGGGGAGAGTACGCAGTATTTT. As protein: CASSRGESTQYF.

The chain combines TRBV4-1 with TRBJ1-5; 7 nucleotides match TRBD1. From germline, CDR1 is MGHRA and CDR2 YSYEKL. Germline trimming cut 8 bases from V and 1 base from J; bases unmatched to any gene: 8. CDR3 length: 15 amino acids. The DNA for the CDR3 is TGCGCCAGCTCAGACAGGGCCTGGAGCAATCAGCCCCAGCATTTT. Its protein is CASSDRAWSNQPQHF.

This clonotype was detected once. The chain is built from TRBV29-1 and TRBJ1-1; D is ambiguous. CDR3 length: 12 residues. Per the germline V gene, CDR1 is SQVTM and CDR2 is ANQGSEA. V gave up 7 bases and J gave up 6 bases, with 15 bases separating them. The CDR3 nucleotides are TGCAGCGCTTTGGGTCAGGAGGCTGAAGCTTTCTTT. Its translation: CSALGQEAEAFF.

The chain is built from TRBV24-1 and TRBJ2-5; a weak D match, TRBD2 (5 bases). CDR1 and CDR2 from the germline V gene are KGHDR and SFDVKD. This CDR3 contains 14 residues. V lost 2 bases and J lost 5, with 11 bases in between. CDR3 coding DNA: TGTGCCACCAGTGATTACGGGGAAGGGGAGACCCAGTACTTC. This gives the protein CATSDYGEGETQYF.

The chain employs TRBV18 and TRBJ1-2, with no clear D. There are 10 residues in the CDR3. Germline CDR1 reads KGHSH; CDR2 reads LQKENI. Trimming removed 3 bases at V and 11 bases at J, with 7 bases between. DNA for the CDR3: TGTGCCAGCTCACCTGAGTGGTACACCTTC. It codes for CASSPEWYTF.

This chain's CDR3 is CASSLDTGYGYTF. CDR3 DNA: TGCGCCAGCAGCTTGGATACGGGTTATGGCTACACCTTC. The chain links TRBV5-1 to TRBJ1-2, with no clear D. Trimming left V 0 bases short and J 5 bases short, with 8 bases between. Germline V CDR1 and CDR2: SGHRS, YFSETQ. CDR3 length equals 13 residues.

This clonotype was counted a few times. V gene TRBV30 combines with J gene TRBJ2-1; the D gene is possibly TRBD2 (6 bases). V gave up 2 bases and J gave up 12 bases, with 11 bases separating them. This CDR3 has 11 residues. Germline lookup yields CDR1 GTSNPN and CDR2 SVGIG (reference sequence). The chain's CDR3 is CAWSYTGGQFF. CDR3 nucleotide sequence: TGTGCCTGGAGTTATACCGGGGGGCAGTTCTTC.

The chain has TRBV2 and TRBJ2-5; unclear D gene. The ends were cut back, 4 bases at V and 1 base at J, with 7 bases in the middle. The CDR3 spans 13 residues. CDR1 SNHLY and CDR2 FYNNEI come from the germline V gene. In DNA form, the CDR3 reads TGTGCCAGCAGTGGTCTAGGCCAAGAGACCCAGTACTTC. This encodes CASSGLGQETQYF. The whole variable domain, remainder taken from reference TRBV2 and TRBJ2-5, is EPEVTQTPSHQVTQMGQEVILRCVPISNHLYFYWYRQILGQKVEFLVSFYNNEISEKSEIFDDQFSVERPDGSNFTLKIRSTKLEDSAMYFCASSGLGQETQYFGPGTRLLVL.

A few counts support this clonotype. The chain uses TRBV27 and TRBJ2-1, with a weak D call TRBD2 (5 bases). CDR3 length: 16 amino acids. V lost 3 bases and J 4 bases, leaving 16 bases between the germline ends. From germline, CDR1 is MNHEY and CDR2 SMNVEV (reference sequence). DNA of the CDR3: TGTGCCAGCAGTTTTGGAGTGGAGGTCGGTTACAATGAGCAGTTCTTC. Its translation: CASSFGVEVGYNEQFF.

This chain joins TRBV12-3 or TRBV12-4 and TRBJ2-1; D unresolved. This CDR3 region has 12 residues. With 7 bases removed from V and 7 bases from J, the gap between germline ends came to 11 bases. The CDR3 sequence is CASTARSNEQFF. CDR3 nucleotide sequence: TGTGCCAGCACCGCCAGATCTAATGAGCAGTTCTTC.

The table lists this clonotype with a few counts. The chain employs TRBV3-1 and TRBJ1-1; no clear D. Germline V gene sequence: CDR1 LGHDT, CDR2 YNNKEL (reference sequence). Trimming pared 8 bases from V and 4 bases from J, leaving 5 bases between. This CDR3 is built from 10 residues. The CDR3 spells CASGSTEAFF. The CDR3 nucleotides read TGTGCCAGCGGTAGCACTGAAGCTTTCTTT.

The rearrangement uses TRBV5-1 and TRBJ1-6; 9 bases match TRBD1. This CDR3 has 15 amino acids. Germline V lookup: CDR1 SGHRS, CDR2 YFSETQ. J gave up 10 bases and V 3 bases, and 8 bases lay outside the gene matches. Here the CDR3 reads CASSSSTGGRSPLHF. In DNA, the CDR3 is TGCGCCAGCAGCTCAAGTACAGGGGGCCGGTCACCCCTCCACTTT.

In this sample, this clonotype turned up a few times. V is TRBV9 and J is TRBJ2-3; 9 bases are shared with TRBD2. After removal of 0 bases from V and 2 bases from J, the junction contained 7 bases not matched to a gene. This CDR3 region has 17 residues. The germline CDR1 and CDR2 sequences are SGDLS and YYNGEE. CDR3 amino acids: CASSVGILAGTTDTQYF. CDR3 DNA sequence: TGTGCCAGCAGCGTAGGTATCCTAGCGGGAACCACAGATACGCAGTATTTT.

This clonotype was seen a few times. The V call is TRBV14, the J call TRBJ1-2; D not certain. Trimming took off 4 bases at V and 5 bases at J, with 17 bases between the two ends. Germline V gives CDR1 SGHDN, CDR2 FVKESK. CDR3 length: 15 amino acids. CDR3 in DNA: TGTGCCAGCAGCCCCTCTGGCCACCGCGGATATGGCTACACCTTC. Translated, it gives CASSPSGHRGYGYTF.

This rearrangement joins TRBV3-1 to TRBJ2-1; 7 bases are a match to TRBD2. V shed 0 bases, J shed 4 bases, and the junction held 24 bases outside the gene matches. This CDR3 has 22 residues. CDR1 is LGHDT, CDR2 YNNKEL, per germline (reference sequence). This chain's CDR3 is CASSQEFNGGGLGLSGYNEQFF. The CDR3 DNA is TGTGCCAGCAGCCAAGAATTCAACGGCGGAGGACTAGGATTGTCGGGTTACAATGAGCAGTTCTTC.

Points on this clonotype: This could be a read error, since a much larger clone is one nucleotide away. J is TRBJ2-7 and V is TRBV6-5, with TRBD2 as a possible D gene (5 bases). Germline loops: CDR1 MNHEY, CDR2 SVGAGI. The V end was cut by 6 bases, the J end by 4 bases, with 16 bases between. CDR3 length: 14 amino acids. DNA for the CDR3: TGTGCCAGCAGCCAAGGACTGGGGAATTACGAGCAGTACTTC. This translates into CASSQGLGNYEQYF.